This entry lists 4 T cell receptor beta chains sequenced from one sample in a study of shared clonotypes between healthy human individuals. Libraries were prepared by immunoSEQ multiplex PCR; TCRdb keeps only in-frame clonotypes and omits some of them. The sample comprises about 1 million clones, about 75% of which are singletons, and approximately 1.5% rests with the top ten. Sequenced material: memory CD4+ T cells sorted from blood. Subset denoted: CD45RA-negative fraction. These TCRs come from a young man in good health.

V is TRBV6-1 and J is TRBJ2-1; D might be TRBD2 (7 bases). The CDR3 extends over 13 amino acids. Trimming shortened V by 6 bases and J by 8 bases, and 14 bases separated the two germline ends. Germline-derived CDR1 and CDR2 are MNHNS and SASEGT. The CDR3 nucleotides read TGTGCCAGCAGCCAAGGGGGGGGCTATGAGCAGTTCTTC. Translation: CASSQGGGYEQFF.

The CDR3 spells CASRGLYRNTEAFF. The CDR3 DNA reads as TGTGCCAGCAGAGGTCTTTACCGGAACACTGAAGCTTTCTTT. The V and J genes are TRBV2 and TRBJ1-1; no clear D gene. CDR1 and CDR2 from the germline V gene are SNHLY and FYNNEI. V lost 6 bases to trimming and J lost 1 base, with 12 bases between them. The CDR3 is made up of 14 amino acids.

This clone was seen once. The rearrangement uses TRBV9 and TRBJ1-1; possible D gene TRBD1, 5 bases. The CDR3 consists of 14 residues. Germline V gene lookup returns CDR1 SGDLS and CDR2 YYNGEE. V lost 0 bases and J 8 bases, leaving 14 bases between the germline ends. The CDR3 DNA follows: TGTGCCAGCAGCGTAGTGGGGGATAGGGTCGAAGCTTTCTTT. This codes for CASSVVGDRVEAFF.

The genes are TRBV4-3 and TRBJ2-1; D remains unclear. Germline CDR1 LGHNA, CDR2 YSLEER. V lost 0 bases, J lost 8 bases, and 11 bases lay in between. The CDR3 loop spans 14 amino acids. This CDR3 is CASSQDLSYDEQFF. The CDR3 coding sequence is TGCGCCAGCAGCCAAGATTTAAGTTACGATGAGCAGTTCTTC.